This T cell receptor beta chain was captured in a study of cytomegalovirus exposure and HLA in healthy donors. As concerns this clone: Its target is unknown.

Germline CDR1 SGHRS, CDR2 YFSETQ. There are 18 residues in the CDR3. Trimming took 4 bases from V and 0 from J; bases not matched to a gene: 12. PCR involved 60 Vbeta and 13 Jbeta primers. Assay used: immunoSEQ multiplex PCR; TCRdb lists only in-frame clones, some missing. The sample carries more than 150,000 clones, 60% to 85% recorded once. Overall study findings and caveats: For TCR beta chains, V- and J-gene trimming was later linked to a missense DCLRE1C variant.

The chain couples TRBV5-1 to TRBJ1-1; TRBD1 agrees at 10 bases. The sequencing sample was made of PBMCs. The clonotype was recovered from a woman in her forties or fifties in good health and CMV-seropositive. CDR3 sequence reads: CASSRTGTGVGVNTEAFF. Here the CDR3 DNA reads TGCGCCAGCAGCCGAACCGGGACAGGGGTTGGGGTGAACACTGAAGCTTTCTTT.